Below are 25 T cell receptor beta chains sequenced from a single sample in a study of T cell responses to AZD1222 COVID-19 vaccine. The assay was immunoSEQ multiplex PCR, and TCRdb's table has in-frame clones only and misses some. Here the sample spans more than 150,000 clones, roughly 93% being singletons. Sequencing used peripheral blood, obtained on day 0 of AZD1222 vaccination. The receptors stem from an adult in good health.

This chain links TRBV5-4 with TRBJ2-1; 12 bases line up with TRBD2. The CDR3 is 17 residues long. J was trimmed by 7 bases and V by 2 bases; bases with no gene match: 10. The germline CDR1 and CDR2 sequences are SGHNT and YYREEE (reference sequence). CDR3 in amino acids: CASSFPTSGGFLNEQFF. CDR3 DNA: TGTGCCAGCAGCTTCCCGACTAGCGGGGGTTTTCTTAATGAGCAGTTCTTC.

V usage is TRBV28 and J usage is TRBJ2-1; 7 nucleotides match TRBD1. Germline V CDR1 and CDR2: MDHEN, SYDVKM. Unmatched junction bases numbered 11, after V lost 6 bases and J lost 9 bases. CDR3 size: 14 residues. CDR3 protein: CASRPTNRGAEQFF. Here the CDR3 DNA reads TGTGCCAGCAGGCCAACAAACAGGGGAGCTGAGCAGTTCTTC.

The chain couples TRBV7-2 to TRBJ2-7; D could derive from TRBD1 or TRBD2 (5 bases each). The germline gives CDR1 SGHTA, CDR2 FQGNSA. This CDR3 is built from 13 residues. V was pared by 4 bases and J by 7 bases, with 14 bases between. As DNA, the CDR3 is TGTGCCAGCAGCTATACAGGTCCGGGAGAGCAGTACTTC. Its translation is CASSYTGPGEQYF.

The rearrangement links TRBV7-3 to TRBJ2-7; D ambiguous. V gave up 1 base and J gave up 6 bases, with 10 bases separating them. Per germline, CDR1 SGHTA and CDR2 FQGTGA. This CDR3 contains 13 residues. The CDR3 here is CASSLKLWGEQYF. CDR3 coding DNA: TGTGCCAGCAGCTTAAAGTTGTGGGGCGAGCAGTACTTC.

The rearrangement joins TRBV7-2 to TRBJ1-3; no definite D call. The CDR3 has 14 amino acids. V dropped 3 bases and J dropped 2 bases, with 8 bases sitting between them. Per germline, CDR1 SGHTA and CDR2 FQGNSA. The CDR3 DNA reads as TGTGCCAGCAGCTTTGGAGAGGCTGGAAACACCATATATTTT. Its translation is CASSFGEAGNTIYF.

This rearrangement joins TRBV7-6 to TRBJ2-1; 8 bases fit TRBD2. Germline V gene sequence: CDR1 SGHVS, CDR2 FNYEAQ. V gave up 1 base and J gave up 3 bases; unmatched junction bases: 5. The CDR3 consists of 16 residues. CDR3 protein: CASSLVGGGFYNEQFF. The CDR3 nucleotides read TGTGCCAGCAGCTTAGTAGGCGGGGGGTTCTACAATGAGCAGTTCTTC.

The CDR3 nucleotides read TGTGCCAGCAGTGACCGACGGACAGGGGGCAATGGCTACACCTTC. It encodes CASSDRRTGGNGYTF. The chain couples TRBV27 to TRBJ1-2; 11 nucleotides line up with TRBD1. Germline-derived CDR1 and CDR2 are MNHEY and SMNVEV (reference sequence). The trim removed 5 bases at V and 6 bases at J, leaving 8 bases unmatched. This CDR3 region has 15 residues.

This chain links TRBV28 with TRBJ2-7; a weak D match, TRBD1 (6 bases). Germline values: CDR1 MDHEN, CDR2 SYDVKM. Deletions cut 3 bases from V and 3 bases from J, with 9 bases between. This CDR3 spans 13 amino acids. The CDR3 nucleotides read TGTGCCAGCAGTTTTGGGGGCAACTACGAGCAGTACTTC. Residues: CASSFGGNYEQYF.

This rearrangement joins TRBV11-2 to TRBJ2-1; maybe TRBD2 (6 bases). Trimming took off 1 base at V and 4 bases at J, with 14 bases between the two ends. CDR3 length: 16 residues. CDR1 is SGHAT and CDR2 is FQNNGV in the germline V gene. Here the CDR3 reads CASSLVGGSGYNEQFF. CDR3 in DNA: TGTGCCAGCAGCTTAGTTGGGGGGAGTGGGTACAATGAGCAGTTCTTC.

The chain joins TRBV16 to TRBJ1-1, with a weak D call TRBD1 (5 bases). This CDR3 is built from 14 residues. V dropped 4 bases and J dropped 1 base, with 10 bases sitting between them. From germline, CDR1 is KGHSY and CDR2 FQNENV. The CDR3, as DNA: TGTGCCAGCAGCCCAGGGACGGAGAACACTGAAGCTTTCTTT. Protein sequence: CASSPGTENTEAFF.

The chain joins TRBV2 to TRBJ2-3, with D hard to call. Germline assignment: CDR1 SNHLY and CDR2 FYNNEI. Trimming pared 2 bases from V and 1 base from J, leaving 10 bases between. The CDR3 spans 15 residues. The CDR3 DNA sequence: TGTGCCAGCAGTGAACAAAGGGTTGGCACAGATACGCAGTATTTT. It is translated as CASSEQRVGTDTQYF.

The V call is TRBV5-5, the J call TRBJ2-5; D is ambiguous. Germline CDR1 and CDR2: SGHKS and YYEKEE (reference sequence). The CDR3 has 13 amino acids. The ends were cut back, 2 bases at V and 3 bases at J, with 8 bases in the middle. CDR3: CASSFSSEETQYF. Written as DNA, the CDR3 is TGTGCCAGCAGCTTCAGTTCTGAAGAGACCCAGTACTTC. The full variable domain, its missing parts supplied by reference TRBV5-5 and TRBJ2-5, is DAGVTQSPTHLIKTRGQQVTLRCSPISGHKSVSWYQQVLGQGPQFIFQYYEKEERGRGNFPDRFSARQFPNYSSELNVNALLLGDSALYLCASSFSSEETQYFGPGTRLLVL.

This chain uses TRBV27 with TRBJ2-7, with 10 positions matching TRBD1. Germline CDR1 MNHEY, CDR2 SMNVEV (reference sequence). After removal of 4 bases from V and 2 bases from J, the junction contained 2 bases not matched to a gene. This CDR3 is built from 14 residues. The CDR3 bases are TGTGCCAGCAGTTGGACAGGGGGAACCTACGAGCAGTACTTC. Its protein product is CASSWTGGTYEQYF.

The chain is built from TRBV19 and TRBJ2-1; D not resolved. V lost 5 bases and J 2 bases, leaving 10 bases between the germline ends. CDR1 is LNHDA and CDR2 is SQIVND in the germline V gene (reference sequence). CDR3 size: 14 residues. CDR3 residues: CASSLGSPYNEQFF. CDR3 DNA: TGTGCCAGTAGTCTGGGGTCTCCCTACAATGAGCAGTTCTTC.

This clone was recorded only once. V gene TRBV7-2 combines with J gene TRBJ2-7, with 7 bases identical to TRBD1. The trim removed 1 base at V and 3 bases at J, leaving 3 bases unmatched. This CDR3 has 14 amino acids. Germline CDR1 reads SGHTA; CDR2 reads FQGNSA. The CDR3 sequence is CASSLEGADYEQYF. The CDR3 bases are TGTGCCAGCAGCTTAGAGGGGGCCGACTACGAGCAGTACTTC.

The CDR3 reads CASSLDQGWSTDTQYF. As DNA, the CDR3 is TGTGCCAGCAGCTTGGATCAGGGTTGGAGCACAGATACGCAGTATTTT. V gene TRBV5-5 combines with J gene TRBJ2-3; TRBD1 might be the D (5 bases). The V gene lost 0 bases and the J gene lost 0 bases, with 11 bases spanning the gap. From germline, CDR1 is SGHKS and CDR2 YYEKEE (reference sequence). The CDR3 is 16 residues long.

The chain employs TRBV29-1 and TRBJ2-7; D is perhaps TRBD1 (6 bases). The V end lost 7 bases, the J end lost 3 bases, and 10 bases lay between the germline ends. This CDR3 contains 11 residues. Germline V gene lookup returns CDR1 SQVTM and CDR2 ANQGSEA. In nucleotides, the CDR3 is TGCAGCGGTGGACAGAACTACGAGCAGTACTTC. It translates to CSGGQNYEQYF.

The chain links TRBV5-6 to TRBJ1-1; D may be TRBD1 (6 bases). From germline, CDR1 is SGHDT and CDR2 YYEEEE. This CDR3 comprises 14 residues. Between the trimmed V and J ends, which lost 4 bases and 4 bases, there was a span of 14 bases. CDR3 amino acids: CASSPQGFFTEAFF. The CDR3 region has the DNA TGTGCCAGCAGCCCACAGGGTTTCTTCACTGAAGCTTTCTTT.

The V call is TRBV6-5, the J call TRBJ2-7; D may correspond to TRBD1 or TRBD2 (5 bases each). Per germline, CDR1 MNHEY and CDR2 SVGAGI. Trimming left V 5 bases short and J 2 bases short, with 10 bases between. CDR3 length equals 13 residues. Here the CDR3 reads CASSRDRTYEQYF. The CDR3 coding sequence is TGTGCCAGCAGTCGGGACCGGACCTACGAGCAGTACTTC.

The chain is built from TRBV6-5 and TRBJ2-2, with 7 nucleotides matching TRBD2. Germline V gene data show CDR1 as MNHEY and CDR2 as SVGAGI. V dropped 1 base and J dropped 6; count of bases not matched to a gene: 2. This CDR3 has 14 amino acids. The CDR3, as DNA: TGTGCCAGCAGTTACTGGACTAGTTCCGGGGAGCTGTTTTTT. Protein sequence: CASSYWTSSGELFF.

The chain is built from TRBV2 and TRBJ1-6; possibly TRBD1 for D (6 bases). The CDR3 covers 15 residues. Germline assignment: CDR1 SNHLY and CDR2 FYNNEI. The ends were cut back, 6 bases at V and 6 bases at J, with 15 bases in the middle. In DNA form, the CDR3 reads TGTGCCAGCAGGAAAGGGGGGACCTTTAATTCACCCCTCCACTTT. Protein product: CASRKGGTFNSPLHF.

This chain uses TRBV6-4 with TRBJ1-1; D is unclear. The CDR3 is made up of 15 amino acids. Germline CDR1 is MRHNA and CDR2 is SNTAGT. V was shortened by 7 bases and J by 3 bases, with 18 bases between the two germline ends. The CDR3 DNA reads TGTGCCAGCACCGATCCGGGCACGGAGGACACTGAAGCTTTCTTT. It specifies CASTDPGTEDTEAFF.

The chain recombines TRBV25-1 with TRBJ1-1; perhaps TRBD1 as D (6 bases). CDR1 and CDR2 from the germline V gene are MGHDK and SYGVNS. Trimming pared 7 bases from V and 4 bases from J, leaving 13 bases between. The CDR3 is 13 amino acids. Here the CDR3 DNA reads TGTGCCAGCAAGTTCGGGGGCGCCACTGAAGCTTTCTTT. Amino acids: CASKFGGATEAFF. The complete variable domain, with remaining parts taken from reference TRBV25-1 and TRBJ1-1, reads EADIYQTPRYLVIGTGKKITLECSQTMGHDKMYWYQQDPGMELHLIHYSYGVNSTEKGDLSSESTVSRIRTEHFPLTLESARPSHTSQYLCASKFGGATEAFFGQGTRLTVV.

DNA for the CDR3: TGTGCCAGCAGGGAGCGGGGGGCCTCCTACAATGAGCAGTTCTTC. This gives the protein CASRERGASYNEQFF. The rearrangement uses TRBV2 and TRBJ2-1; 9 nucleotides match TRBD2. The V gene end was trimmed by 6 bases and the J gene end by 0 bases; junction bases not matched to a gene: 3. Germline CDR1 SNHLY, CDR2 FYNNEI. CDR3 length: 15 residues.

The V and J genes are TRBV2 and TRBJ1-2, with 7 bases lining up with TRBD1. CDR1 and CDR2 (germline): SNHLY, FYNNEI. The CDR3 spans 13 residues. Trimming cost V 6 bases and J 2 bases; bases outside gene matches: 3. In nucleotides, the CDR3 is TGTGCCAGCAGGACGACAGGGAACTATGGCTACACCTTC. Translating gives CASRTTGNYGYTF.